This record covers a single TCR beta chain. The sample originates from a study of neoadjuvant nivolumab and ipilimumab in lung cancer. Germline V gene data show CDR1 as MGHDK and CDR2 as SYGVNS. The CDR3 contains 15 residues. The V gene end was trimmed by 8 bases and the J gene end by 4 bases; junction bases not matched to a gene: 7. Sequenced by immunoSEQ multiplex PCR; TCRdb stores in-frame clones only, minus some. The sample holds about 38,000 clones; 89% are singletons and the top ten take approximately 3.4%. The TCR was taken from an adult with non-small cell lung cancer. V and J are TRBV25-1 and TRBJ2-2; 10 bases map to TRBD2. The sample was peripheral blood, taken before neoadjuvant nivolumab, alone or with ipilimumab. The CDR3 here is CASRTSGMVTGELFF. CDR3 coding DNA: TGTGCCAGCCGAACTAGCGGGATGGTCACCGGGGAGCTGTTTTTT. Combining the CDR3 with reference TRBV25-1 and TRBJ2-2 gives the whole variable domain EADIYQTPRYLVIGTGKKITLECSQTMGHDKMYWYQQDPGMELHLIHYSYGVNSTEKGDLSSESTVSRIRTEHFPLTLESARPSHTSQYLCASRTSGMVTGELFFGEGSRLTVL.